What follows are 20 T cell receptor beta chains derived from one specimen sequenced in a study of T-cell reconstitution after alpha-beta-depleted transplantation in children. It was with unique molecular identifiers that the TCRbeta library was prepared. TCRdb re-called the PCR reads with MiXCR, one entry per CDR3 protein. The profile shows approximately 50,000 distinct CDR3 sequences, roughly half of them singletons. This material consisted of peripheral blood, taken before TCRalphabeta/CD19-depleted stem cell transplant. These TCRs come from a boy in the first two years of life with SCID, due to receive a stem cell transplant.

This clonotype was seen only a few times. The chain carries TRBV24-1 and TRBJ2-1, with no clear D. Trimming removed 4 bases at V and 7 bases at J, with 13 bases between. CDR1 is KGHDR and CDR2 is SFDVKD in the germline V gene. This CDR3 spans 14 amino acids. CDR3 sequence (DNA): TGTGCCACCAGTGACGTTAGGGTAAGGAATGAGCAGTTCTTC. It specifies CATSDVRVRNEQFF.

The gene calls are TRBV10-3 and TRBJ2-3; 13 bases agree with TRBD2. Germline V gene sequence: CDR1 ENHRY, CDR2 SYGVKD. J gave up 0 bases and V 10 bases, and 7 bases lay outside the gene matches. The CDR3 covers 16 residues. CDR3 in amino acids: CASGLAGASSTDTQYF. CDR3 nucleotides: TGTGCCAGCGGACTAGCGGGGGCCTCTAGCACAGATACGCAGTATTTT.

The V gene is TRBV29-1, the J gene TRBJ2-1; tentative D call: TRBD2 (6 bases). Per the germline V gene, CDR1 is SQVTM and CDR2 is ANQGSEA. V gave up 5 bases and J gave up 8 bases, with 19 bases separating them. The CDR3 consists of 14 residues. CDR3 loop: CSVSRDSNFDEQFF. For the CDR3, the DNA is TGCAGCGTTTCCCGGGACTCAAATTTTGATGAGCAGTTCTTC.

The rearrangement uses TRBV20-1 and TRBJ2-7, with TRBD2 identical over 11 bases. Germline V gene lookup returns CDR1 DFQATT and CDR2 SNEGSKA (reference sequence). Losses at the gene ends were 3 bases for V and 3 bases for J; bases not matched to a gene: 4. This CDR3 region has 14 residues. In DNA form, the CDR3 reads TGCAGTGCTAGTCGTAGCGGGGGGGGCTACGAGCAGTACTTC. Its translation is CSASRSGGGYEQYF.

About this clonotype: One junction end disagrees with the germline gene, perhaps due to a read error. The CDR3 is CASSAMAGQGTQYF. The CDR3 bases are TGTGCCAGCAGTGCTATGGCGGGACAAGGGACCCAGTACTTC. The V and J genes are TRBV2 and TRBJ2-5; D possibly uses TRBD1 or TRBD2 (6 bases each). The CDR3 has 14 amino acids. CDR1 is SNHLY, CDR2 FYNNEI, per germline.

The gene calls are TRBV4-2 and TRBJ1-5; no definite D call. Germline CDR1 LGHNA, CDR2 YNFKEQ. CDR3 length equals 13 residues. V gave up 1 base and J gave up 4 bases, with 5 bases separating them. Here the CDR3 reads CASSQGVNQPQHF. For the CDR3, the DNA is TGTGCCAGCAGCCAAGGGGTTAATCAGCCCCAGCATTTT.

This chain connects TRBV7-3 to TRBJ2-7; 11 bases match TRBD1. The CDR3 sequence is 16 residues long. Unmatched junction bases numbered 11, after V lost 5 bases and J lost 5 bases. CDR1 is SGHTA and CDR2 is FQGTGA in the germline V gene. The CDR3 is CASSAEPGQGVHEQYF. CDR3 coding DNA: TGTGCCAGCAGCGCCGAACCGGGACAGGGGGTGCACGAGCAGTACTTC.

About this clonotype itself: The CDR3 does not close with the conserved phenylalanine or tryptophan, likely indicating a read error. The chain is built from TRBV4-2 and TRBJ2-1, with 11 bases lining up with TRBD2. The CDR3 sequence is 15 residues long. After removal of 1 base from V and 8 bases from J, the junction contained 4 bases not matched to a gene. Germline V gives CDR1 LGHNA, CDR2 YNFKEQ. CDR3 in DNA: TGTGCCAGCAGCCAAGTAGCGGGGGGGCCGGATGAGCAGTTCCTC. Translated: CASSQVAGGPDEQFL.

This clonotype was recorded a few times. The chain combines TRBV5-4 with TRBJ2-5, with TRBD2 matching over 15 bases. Germline CDR1 and CDR2: SGHNT and YYREEE (reference sequence). The CDR3 has 17 residues. J lost 4 bases, V lost 2 bases, and 6 bases had no gene match. The DNA of the CDR3 is TGTGCCAGCAGCTTCTGGACTAGCGGGGGGGCGGCAGAGACCCAGTACTTC. This codes for CASSFWTSGGAAETQYF.

The chain employs TRBV19 and TRBJ2-3, with D possibly TRBD2 on 5 matching bases. The CDR3 loop spans 13 amino acids. Germline CDR1 and CDR2: LNHDA and SQIVND (reference sequence). V was shortened by 5 bases and J by 4 bases, with 10 bases between the two germline ends. The CDR3 DNA follows: TGTGCCAGTAGTCTCGGGGTCGCAGATACGCAGTATTTT. Its translation is CASSLGVADTQYF. Full variable domain (missing parts from reference TRBV19 and TRBJ2-3): DGGITQSPKYLFRKEGQNVTLSCEQNLNHDAMYWYRQDPGQGLRLIYYSQIVNDFQKGDIAEGYSVSREKKESFPLTVTSAQKNPTAFYLCASSLGVADTQYFGPGTRLTVL.

The V gene is TRBV7-6, the J gene TRBJ1-1; no definite D call. The CDR3 consists of 15 residues. The V gene lost 2 bases and the J gene lost 2 bases, with 12 bases spanning the gap. In germline, CDR1 is SGHVS, CDR2 FNYEAQ. CDR3 loop: CASSLQPRGNTEAFF. DNA of the CDR3: TGTGCCAGCAGCTTACAACCTCGGGGTAACACTGAAGCTTTCTTT.

This chain links TRBV10-3 with TRBJ1-5; D remains ambiguous. The CDR3 totals 13 residues. Looked up from germline, CDR1 is ENHRY and CDR2 is SYGVKD. With 4 bases removed from V and 5 bases from J, the gap between germline ends came to 9 bases. This CDR3 is CAISAGSYQPQHF. The CDR3 DNA follows: TGTGCCATCAGTGCTGGCAGCTATCAGCCCCAGCATTTT.

This clonotype was recorded at least ten times. This chain connects TRBV9 to TRBJ2-7; D may be TRBD2 (5 bases). In germline, CDR1 is SGDLS, CDR2 YYNGEE. The CDR3 is 14 residues long. Trimming left V 3 bases short and J 3 bases short, with 13 bases between. CDR3 DNA sequence: TGTGCCAGCAGCGCGAGCCCCACTAGCTACGAGCAGTACTTC. It translates to CASSASPTSYEQYF.

This clonotype was found many times. V is TRBV4-1 and J is TRBJ2-3; TRBD2 matches 9 bases. The CDR3 length is 17 residues. J lost 2 bases, V lost 2 bases, and 8 bases had no gene match. Germline CDR1 reads MGHRA; CDR2 reads YSYEKL. CDR3 DNA sequence: TGCGCCAGCAGCCAAAACCCTAGCGGGGAATACACAGATACGCAGTATTTT. As protein: CASSQNPSGEYTDTQYF.

This clonotype has just a few counts. The CDR3 spells CSVWGAGASLSYEQYF. The CDR3 region has the DNA TGCAGCGTGTGGGGCGCAGGGGCCTCACTTTCCTACGAGCAGTACTTC. V is TRBV29-1 and J is TRBJ2-7, with D perhaps TRBD1 (6 bases). V lost 6 bases, J lost 1 base, and 22 bases lay in between. CDR3 length equals 16 residues. Per germline, CDR1 SQVTM and CDR2 ANQGSEA.

The chain couples TRBV5-1 to TRBJ2-6, with TRBD1 matching 12 bases. Germline assignment: CDR1 SGHRS and CDR2 YFSETQ. The CDR3 sequence is 18 residues long. The V segment lost 4 bases and the J segment 2 bases; nucleotides outside the gene matches: 7. CDR3 sequence: CASSARDRGLAGANVLTF. For the CDR3, the DNA is TGCGCCAGCAGCGCCCGGGACAGGGGGCTTGCTGGGGCCAACGTCCTGACTTTC.

This clonotype was detected once. The rearrangement uses TRBV15 and TRBJ1-4; possibly TRBD1 for D (6 bases). CDR3 length: 17 residues. V was pared by 4 bases and J by 0 bases, with 15 bases between. Per germline, CDR1 LNHNV and CDR2 YYDKDF (reference sequence). The CDR3 loop is CATSTPGQLATNEKLFF. Here the CDR3 DNA reads TGTGCCACCAGCACGCCGGGACAACTTGCAACTAATGAAAAACTGTTTTTT.

This clonotype has a handful of counts. The gene calls are TRBV4-1 and TRBJ2-2; D is unclear. Trimming stripped 4 bases from V and 8 bases from J, with 11 bases between. This CDR3 contains 13 residues. Germline V gene data show CDR1 as MGHRA and CDR2 as YSYEKL. The CDR3 reads CASSREATGELFF. In DNA form, the CDR3 reads TGCGCCAGCAGCCGAGAGGCCACGGGGGAGCTGTTTTTT.

The chain employs TRBV10-2 and TRBJ2-1; 13 nucleotides match TRBD2. The length of the CDR3 is 13 residues. Germline V gene data show CDR1 as WSHSY and CDR2 as SAAADI. V lost 10 bases and J lost 15; bases outside the gene matches: 12. CDR3 in DNA: TGCGCCACATCCGGGACTAGCGGGGCCGGGGGGTTCTTC. It encodes CATSGTSGAGGFF.

This clonotype turned up a few times. The chain has TRBV20-1 and TRBJ1-5, with a possible D match to TRBD1 (5 bases). The germline gives CDR1 DFQATT, CDR2 SNEGSKA (reference sequence). V gave up 0 bases and J gave up 0 bases, with 18 bases separating them. The CDR3 has 18 amino acids. The CDR3 coding sequence is TGCAGTGCTAGAGATCCGAGGGGCCGAGGGTATAGCAATCAGCCCCAGCATTTT. Translated, it gives CSARDPRGRGYSNQPQHF.